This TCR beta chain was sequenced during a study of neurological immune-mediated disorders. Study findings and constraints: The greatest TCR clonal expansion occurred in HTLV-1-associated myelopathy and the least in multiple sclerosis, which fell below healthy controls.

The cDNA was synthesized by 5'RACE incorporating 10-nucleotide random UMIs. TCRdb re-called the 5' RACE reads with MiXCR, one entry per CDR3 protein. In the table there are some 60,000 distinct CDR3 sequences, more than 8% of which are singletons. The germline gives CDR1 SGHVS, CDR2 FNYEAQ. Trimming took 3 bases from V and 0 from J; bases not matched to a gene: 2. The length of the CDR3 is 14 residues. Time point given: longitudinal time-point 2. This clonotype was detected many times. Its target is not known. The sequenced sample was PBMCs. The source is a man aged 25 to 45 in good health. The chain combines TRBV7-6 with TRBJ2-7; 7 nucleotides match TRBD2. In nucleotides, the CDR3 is TGTGCCAGCAGCTTGCGGACTAGCTCCTACGAGCAGTACTTC. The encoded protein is CASSLRTSSYEQYF. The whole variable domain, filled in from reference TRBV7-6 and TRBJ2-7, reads GAGVSQSPRYKVTKRGQDVALRCDPISGHVSLYWYRQALGQGPEFLTYFNYEAQQDKSGLPNDRFSAERPEGSISTLTIQRTEQRDSAMYRCASSLRTSSYEQYFGPGTRLTVT.